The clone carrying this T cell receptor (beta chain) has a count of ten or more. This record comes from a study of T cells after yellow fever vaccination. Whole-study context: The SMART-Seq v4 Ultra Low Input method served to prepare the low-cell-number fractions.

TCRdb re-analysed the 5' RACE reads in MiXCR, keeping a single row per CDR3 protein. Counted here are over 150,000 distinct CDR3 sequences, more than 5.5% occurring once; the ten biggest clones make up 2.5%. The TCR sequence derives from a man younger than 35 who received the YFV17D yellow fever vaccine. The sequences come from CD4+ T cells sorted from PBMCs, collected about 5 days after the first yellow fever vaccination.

The CDR3 spells CASSLGTHNSPLHF. The DNA of the CDR3 is TGCGCCAGCAGCTTGGGGACCCATAATTCACCCCTCCACTTT. The chain recombines TRBV5-1 with TRBJ1-6; D gene uncertain. V dropped 0 bases and J dropped 5 bases, with 6 bases sitting between them. This CDR3 contains 14 residues. Germline V CDR1 and CDR2: SGHRS, YFSETQ.